This T cell receptor beta chain was identified during a study of blood T cell repertoires in COVID-19. The method was immunoSEQ multiplex PCR; TCRdb's version includes in-frame clones alone and lacks a portion of them. Of 70,000 to 100,000 clones listed, 88% were seen once; the top ten hold roughly 8.1%. This CDR3 is 16 amino acids long. The ends lost 2 bases at V and 3 bases at J; junction bases unmatched: 7. Germline CDR1 reads SGHVS; CDR2 reads FQNEAQ. The chain has TRBV7-8 and TRBJ2-3; 8 nucleotides match TRBD2. The sequence came from a woman in her seventies with acute or convalescent COVID-19. Sample: peripheral blood. CDR3 protein: CASSLSLAGTTDTQYF. DNA for the CDR3: TGTGCCAGCAGCTTATCGTTAGCGGGAACGACAGATACGCAGTATTTT.